A selection of T cell receptor beta chains follows, all from one sample in a study of blood T cell repertoires in COVID-19. Assay used: immunoSEQ multiplex PCR; TCRdb lists only in-frame clones, some missing. The sample lists under 200,000 clones; 83% were seen once. What was sequenced was peripheral blood. The receptors here all came from a woman older than 75 with acute or convalescent COVID-19. The CDR3 runs from the conserved cysteine through the conserved F or W.

v_call cdr3_aa
TRBV6-1 CASSEATSGRGNEQFF
TRBV19 CASTGTVYGYTF
TRBV2 CASSSSSGRGNIQYF
TRBV5-1 CASSPGTGDTQYF
TRBV3-1/TRBV3-2 CASSQDTSGTDTQYF
TRBV9 CASSAHSDRTLYEQYF
TRBV15 CATSKTRDTEAFF
TRBV4-3 CASSQDRGTTEAFF
TRBV28 CASSLGATVYGYTF
TRBV19 CASSRGLAGNITDTQYF
TRBV24-1 CATGGQGQSNQPQHF
TRBV3-1/TRBV3-2 CASRGAILSGNTIYF
TRBV18 CASSEGQVATNEKLFF
TRBV7-2 CASSLGQVFAEAFF
TRBV28 CASSLSGGDTQYF
TRBV7-2 CASSLVAGGNEQFF
TRBV19 CASSPRLAGAGELFF
TRBV9 CASSVVEESSYEQYF
TRBV6-2/TRBV6-3 CASSSLDRGIYNEQFF
TRBV7-2 CASSSIAGGPDTGELFF
TRBV24-1 CATASRVTDTQYF
TRBV6-2/TRBV6-3 CASSRGGYYGYTF
TRBV4-1 CASSLRDSRSYEQYF
TRBV20-1 CSASGQGRGEQYF
TRBV7-9 CASSRRTGSHEQYF
TRBV3-1/TRBV3-2 CASSRGGRRGNTEAFF
TRBV6-2/TRBV6-3 CASSYGAGVVYEQYF
TRBV30 CAWSTQRQAGELFF
TRBV14 CASSQDDVELAEYTF
TRBV6-5 CASSSGTLEQYF
TRBV2 CASRLQGPGNTIYF
TRBV5-1 CASSLMGQSTYEQYF
TRBV4-1 CASSQDGRNYGYTF
TRBV28 CASSLPGQYNEQFF
TRBV6-5 CASSYAALETQYF
TRBV9 CASSAPPGGSQSEKLFF
TRBV12-3/TRBV12-4 CASTPPGKDIQYF
TRBV7-2 CASSLGGERGPTEAFF
TRBV7-2 CASSLGGRETQYF
TRBV6-6 CASSSRVRDYGYTF
TRBV3-1/TRBV3-2 CASSQPGIPYEQYF
TRBV28 CASSPTVATNEKLFF
TRBV30 CAWSPATTPDTQYF
TRBV3-1/TRBV3-2 CASSQGRASGGYEQYF
TRBV2 CASRQGTGNQPQHF
TRBV5-6 CASSLGPTGYSGEQYF
TRBV6-2/TRBV6-3 CASSPATGQYF
TRBV19 CASSIGDRQPQHF
TRBV10-3 CAISSQMAQGRETQYF
TRBV28 CASSLGDTVIGYGYTF
TRBV11-2 CASSADSTGGDEKLFF
TRBV30 CAWSLEGGWEKLFF
TRBV2 CASLGQGATGELFF
TRBV20-1 CDSQPYEQYF
TRBV19 CASSDRQGGEKLFF
TRBV6-5 CASRRQGGSYTF
TRBV6-2/TRBV6-3 CASSSSSYNSPLHF